The source of this T cell receptor (beta chain) is a study of T cell responses to AZD1222 COVID-19 vaccine. Study-level findings and limits: At 160-218 and 743-854, vaccine-associated CD4 TCRs were dominant, and they spanned spike. Seropositive AZD1222 recipients at baseline numbered only five or six.

In the case of this clone: No antigen is known for it.

The V gene's germline CDR1 is MNHNS and CDR2 SASEGT. V dropped 2 bases and J dropped 4 bases, with 18 bases sitting between them. CDR3 size: 17 residues. The assay was immunoSEQ multiplex PCR, and TCRdb's table has in-frame clones only and misses some. The repertoire holds 150,000 to 200,000 clones, with approximately 90% as singletons. The chain has TRBV6-1 and TRBJ2-1, with a tentative D call TRBD1 (6 bases). Sequenced material: peripheral blood, taken on day 0 of AZD1222 vaccination. The TCR was taken from an adult in good health. In nucleotides, the CDR3 is TGTGCCAGCAGTGAACGGTCGTCAGGGGTGGTGTACAATGAGCAGTTCTTC. This encodes CASSERSSGVVYNEQFF.